This passage covers 8 T cell receptor beta chains from one sample sequenced in a study of blood T cell repertoires in COVID-19. Sequenced by immunoSEQ multiplex PCR; TCRdb stores in-frame clones only, minus some. The sample holds 450,000 or so clones, around 91% seen once. Sample: peripheral blood. The receptor set was obtained from a woman aged 40 to 49 with COVID-19, enrolled during active disease.

This chain joins TRBV19 and TRBJ1-2; 8 bases line up with TRBD1. CDR3 length: 15 amino acids. Germline assignment: CDR1 LNHDA and CDR2 SQIVND (reference sequence). J gave up 1 base and V 5 bases, and 6 bases lay outside the gene matches. The CDR3 sequence: CASSPGGAGNYGYTF. DNA of the CDR3: TGTGCCAGTAGTCCAGGGGGCGCAGGTAACTATGGCTACACCTTC.

The gene calls are TRBV19 and TRBJ1-6; D unclear. The CDR3 runs 14 residues. Germline CDR1 and CDR2: LNHDA and SQIVND (reference sequence). V dropped 3 bases and J dropped 8 bases, with 11 bases sitting between them. The CDR3 sequence: CASSILGQDSPLHF. The CDR3 DNA follows: TGTGCCAGTAGTATTCTTGGCCAAGATTCACCCCTCCACTTT.

This chain links TRBV18 with TRBJ1-1, with 7 positions matching TRBD1. V was pared by 6 bases and J by 1 base, with 8 bases of the junction left unmatched. Germline V gene sequence: CDR1 KGHSH, CDR2 LQKENI. This CDR3 contains 15 residues. CDR3 region: CASSAAGQKNTEAFF. In nucleotides, the CDR3 is TGTGCCAGCTCCGCTGCGGGACAGAAGAACACTGAAGCTTTCTTT.

V usage is TRBV6-5 and J usage is TRBJ2-1, with 8 nucleotides matching TRBD2. The CDR3 covers 15 residues. Germline V gene sequence: CDR1 MNHEY, CDR2 SVGAGI. With 8 bases clipped from V and 7 bases from J, the junction kept 13 bases outside the gene matches. CDR3 residues: CASLPNWRGVNEQFF. In nucleotides, the CDR3 is TGTGCCAGCCTCCCAAACTGGCGGGGGGTTAATGAGCAGTTCTTC.

The table lists this clone with a count of one. The gene calls are TRBV29-1 and TRBJ1-1; TRBD1 matches 10 bases. Germline loops: CDR1 SQVTM, CDR2 ANQGSEA. V lost 3 bases and J lost 4; bases outside the gene matches: 11. This CDR3 has 16 amino acids. The CDR3: CSVEETGGAGGTEAFF. The CDR3, as DNA: TGCAGCGTTGAGGAGACAGGGGGCGCAGGGGGCACTGAAGCTTTCTTT. Looking up the rest from reference TRBV29-1 and TRBJ1-1 gives the full variable domain: SAVISQKPSRDICQRGTSLTIQCQVDSQVTMMFWYRQQPGQSLTLIATANQGSEATYESGFVIDKFPISRPNLTFSTLTVSNMSPEDSSIYLCSVEETGGAGGTEAFFGQGTRLTVV.

This sequence joins TRBV4-2 and TRBJ1-4, with 7 nucleotides matching TRBD1. CDR3 length equals 15 residues. The junction had 5 bases not matched to a gene; V was cut back by 3 bases and J by 4 bases. Germline V gives CDR1 LGHNA, CDR2 YNFKEQ. CDR3 region: CASSQRWDSNEKLFF. The CDR3 DNA is TGTGCCAGCAGCCAGCGTTGGGACAGTAATGAAAAACTGTTTTTT.

The chain links TRBV14 to TRBJ1-4; TRBD1 agrees at 8 bases. The ends lost 0 bases at V and 11 bases at J; junction bases unmatched: 11. Germline loops: CDR1 SGHDN, CDR2 FVKESK. CDR3 length: 16 residues. The CDR3 nucleotides are TGTGCCAGCAGCCAAGAGACAGGGCAGGGGGCGTTGAAACTGTTTTTT. Translated, it gives CASSQETGQGALKLFF. Together with reference TRBV14 and TRBJ1-4, the CDR3 gives the full variable domain: EAGVTQFPSHSVIEKGQTVTLRCDPISGHDNLYWYRRVMGKEIKFLLHFVKESKQDESGMPNNRFLAERTGGTYSTLKVQPAELEDSGVYFCASSQETGQGALKLFFGSGTQLSVL.

The rearrangement uses TRBV29-1 and TRBJ2-7, with 9 bases matching TRBD1. Germline V gives CDR1 SQVTM, CDR2 ANQGSEA. The CDR3 runs to 13 residues. The V and J ends lost 5 bases and 1 base, in that order; junction bases with no gene match: 3. Here the CDR3 DNA reads TGCAGCGTTCGGACAGGGGCTTCCTACGAGCAGTACTTC. Protein sequence: CSVRTGASYEQYF.